This TCR beta chain stems from a study of T-cell memory formation after mild COVID-19. This clonotype showed up just a few times. MiXCR, run by TCRdb on the 5' RACE reads, gives a single entry per CDR3 protein. The sample shows tens of thousands of distinct CDR3 sequences, around 13% of them seen only once. Sequencing was carried out using PBMCs or a T cell subset sorted from them (not recorded which). The source of this sequence is a man aged 18 to 30 who had mild COVID-19 (a few samples of this study predate the infection). Cell type and time point are not known.

CDR3 nucleotide sequence: TGTGCCAGCAGGGACAGGGGGGAAGTCAATCAGCCCCAGCATTTT. It yields the protein CASRDRGEVNQPQHF. The rearrangement links TRBV6-2 or TRBV6-3 to TRBJ1-5; TRBD1 aligns across 10 bases. CDR3 length: 15 residues. The germline CDR1 and CDR2 sequences are MNHEY and SVGEGT. Trimming removed 6 bases from V and 3 bases from J; junction bases left unmatched: 5.